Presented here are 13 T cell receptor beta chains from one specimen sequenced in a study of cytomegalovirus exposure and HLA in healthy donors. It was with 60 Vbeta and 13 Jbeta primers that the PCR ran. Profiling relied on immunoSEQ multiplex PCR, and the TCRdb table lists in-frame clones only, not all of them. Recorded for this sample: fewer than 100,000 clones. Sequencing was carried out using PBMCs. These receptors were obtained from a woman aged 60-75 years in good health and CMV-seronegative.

CDR3 amino acids: CASSFTAGGDNGELFF. The DNA of the CDR3 is TGTGCCAGCAGCTTCACAGCGGGAGGGGACAACGGGGAGCTGTTTTTT. V usage is TRBV7-6 and J usage is TRBJ2-2; 10 bases fit TRBD2. Germline loops: CDR1 SGHVS, CDR2 FNYEAQ. The CDR3 loop spans 16 amino acids. V dropped 3 bases and J dropped 7; count of bases not matched to a gene: 8.

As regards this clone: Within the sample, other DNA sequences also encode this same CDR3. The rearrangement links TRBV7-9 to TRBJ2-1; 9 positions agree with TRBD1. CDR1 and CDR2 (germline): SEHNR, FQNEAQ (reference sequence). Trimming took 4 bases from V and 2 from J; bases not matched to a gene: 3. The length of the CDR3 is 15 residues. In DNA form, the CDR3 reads TGTGCCAGCAGCTCCGGGACAGGGACCTACAATGAGCAGTTCTTC. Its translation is CASSSGTGTYNEQFF. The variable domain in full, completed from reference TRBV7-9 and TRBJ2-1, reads DTGVSQNPRHKITKRGQNVTFRCDPISEHNRLYWYRQTLGQGPEFLTYFQNEAQLEKSRLLSDRFSAERPKGSFSTLEIQRTEQGDSAMYLCASSSGTGTYNEQFFGPGTRLTVL.

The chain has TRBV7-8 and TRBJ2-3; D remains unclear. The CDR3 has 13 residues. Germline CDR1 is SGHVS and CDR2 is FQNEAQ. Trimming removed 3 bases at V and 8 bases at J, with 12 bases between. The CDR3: CASSFLDQATQYF. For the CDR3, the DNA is TGTGCCAGCAGCTTTTTGGATCAGGCTACGCAGTATTTT.

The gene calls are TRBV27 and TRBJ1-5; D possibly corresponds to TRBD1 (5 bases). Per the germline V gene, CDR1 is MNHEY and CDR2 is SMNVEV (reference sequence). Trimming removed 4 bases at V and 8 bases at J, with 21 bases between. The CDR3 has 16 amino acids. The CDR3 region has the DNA TGTGCCAGCAGTTCTCAGGGAAGACCAATTTCGGAGCCCCAGCATTTT. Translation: CASSSQGRPISEPQHF.

In DNA, the CDR3 is TGTGCCAGCAGCCCTCTTTCTGGGGCCAACGTCCTGACTTTC. This sequence encodes CASSPLSGANVLTF. The chain has TRBV7-2 and TRBJ2-6, with D unresolved. Trimming removed 5 bases at V and 1 base at J, with 6 bases between. Germline V CDR1 and CDR2: SGHTA, FQGNSA. The CDR3 is 14 residues long.

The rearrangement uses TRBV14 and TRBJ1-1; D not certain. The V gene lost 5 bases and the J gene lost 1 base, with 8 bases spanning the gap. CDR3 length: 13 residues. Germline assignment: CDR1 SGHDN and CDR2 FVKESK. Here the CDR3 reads CASSYAGNTEAFF. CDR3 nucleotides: TGTGCCAGCAGCTATGCAGGGAACACTGAAGCTTTCTTT.

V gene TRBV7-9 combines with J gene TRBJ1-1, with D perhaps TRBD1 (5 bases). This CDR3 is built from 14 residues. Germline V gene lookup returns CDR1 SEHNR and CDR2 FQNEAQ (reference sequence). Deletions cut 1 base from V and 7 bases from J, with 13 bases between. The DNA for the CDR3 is TGTGCCAGCAGCTTAGTGGGGACTCTAAGTGAAGCTTTCTTT. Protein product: CASSLVGTLSEAFF.

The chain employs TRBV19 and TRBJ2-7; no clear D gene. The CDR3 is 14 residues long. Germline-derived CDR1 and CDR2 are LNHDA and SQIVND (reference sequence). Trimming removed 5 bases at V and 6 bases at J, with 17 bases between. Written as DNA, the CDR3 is TGTGCCAGTAGTTTTTTTTTCTGGAGTCGCGAGCAGTACTTC. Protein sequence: CASSFFFWSREQYF.

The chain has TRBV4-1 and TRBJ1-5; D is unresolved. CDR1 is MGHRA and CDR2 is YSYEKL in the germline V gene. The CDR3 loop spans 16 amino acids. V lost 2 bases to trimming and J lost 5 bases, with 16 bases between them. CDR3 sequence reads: CASSQIPPPPDQPQHF. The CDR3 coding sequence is TGCGCCAGCAGCCAAATTCCCCCCCCGCCGGATCAGCCCCAGCATTTT.

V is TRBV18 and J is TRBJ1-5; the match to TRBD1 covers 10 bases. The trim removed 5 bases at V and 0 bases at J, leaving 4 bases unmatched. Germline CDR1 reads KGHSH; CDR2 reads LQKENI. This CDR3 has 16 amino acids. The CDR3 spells CASSAGTGDSNQPQHF. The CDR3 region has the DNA TGTGCCAGCTCAGCCGGGACAGGGGATAGCAATCAGCCCCAGCATTTT.

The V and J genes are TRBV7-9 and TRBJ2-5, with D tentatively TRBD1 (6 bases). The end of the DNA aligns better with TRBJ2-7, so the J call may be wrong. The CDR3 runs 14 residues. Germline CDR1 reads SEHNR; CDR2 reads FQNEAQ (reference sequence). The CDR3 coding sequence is TGTGCCAGCAGCCTCCAAGGGGGTTTTTACGAGCAGTACTTC. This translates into CASSLQGGFYEQYF.

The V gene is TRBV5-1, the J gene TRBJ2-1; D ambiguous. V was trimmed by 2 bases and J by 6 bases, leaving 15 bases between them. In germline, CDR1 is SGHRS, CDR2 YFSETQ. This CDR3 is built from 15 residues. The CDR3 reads CASSLASSEANEQFF. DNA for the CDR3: TGCGCCAGCAGCTTAGCCTCGAGCGAAGCCAATGAGCAGTTCTTC.

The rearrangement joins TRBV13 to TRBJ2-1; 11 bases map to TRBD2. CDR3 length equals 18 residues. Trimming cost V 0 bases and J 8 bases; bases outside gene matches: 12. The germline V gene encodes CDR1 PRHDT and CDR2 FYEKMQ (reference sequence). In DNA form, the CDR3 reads TGTGCCAGCAGCTTAGGTGGTAGCGGGAGGGCCTCGAGGGATGAGCAGTTCTTC. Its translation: CASSLGGSGRASRDEQFF.